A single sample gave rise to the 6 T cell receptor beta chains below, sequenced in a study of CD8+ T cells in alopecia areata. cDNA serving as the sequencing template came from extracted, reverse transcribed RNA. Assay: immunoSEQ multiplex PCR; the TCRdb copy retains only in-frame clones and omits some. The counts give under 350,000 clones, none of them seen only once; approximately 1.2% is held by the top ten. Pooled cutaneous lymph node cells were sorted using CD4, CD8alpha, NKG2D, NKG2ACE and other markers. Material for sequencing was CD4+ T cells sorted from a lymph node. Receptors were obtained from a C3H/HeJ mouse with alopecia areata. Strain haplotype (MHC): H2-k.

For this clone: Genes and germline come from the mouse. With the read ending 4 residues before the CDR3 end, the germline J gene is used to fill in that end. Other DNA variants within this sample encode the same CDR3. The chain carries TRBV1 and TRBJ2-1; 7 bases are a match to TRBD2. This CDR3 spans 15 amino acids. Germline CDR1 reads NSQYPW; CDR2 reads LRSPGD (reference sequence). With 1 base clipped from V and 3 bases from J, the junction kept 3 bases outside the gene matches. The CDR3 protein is CTCSAGPGGYAEQFF. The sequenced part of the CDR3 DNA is TGCACCTGCAGTGCAGGTCCTGGGGGCTATGCT. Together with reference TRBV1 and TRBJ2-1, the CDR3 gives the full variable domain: VTLLEQNPRWRLVPRGQAVNLRCILKNSQYPWMSWYQQDLQKQLQWLFTLRSPGDKEVKSLPGADYLATRVTDTELRLQVANMSQGRTLYCTCSAGPGGYAEQFFGPGTRLTVL.

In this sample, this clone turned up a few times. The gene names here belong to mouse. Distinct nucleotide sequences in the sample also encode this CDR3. CDR3 protein: CASSDTGNQDTQYF. The part of the CDR3 DNA that was read is TGTGCCAGCAGTGACACTGGGAACCAAGAC. The chain links TRBV13-1 to TRBJ2-5; possibly TRBD2 for D (6 bases). The read halts 4 residues ahead of the CDR3 end, with the missing end drawn from the germline J gene. Germline V gene data show CDR1 as NSHNY and CDR2 as SYGAGN. The CDR3 spans 14 residues. V lost 2 bases to trimming and J lost 0 bases, with 7 bases between them.

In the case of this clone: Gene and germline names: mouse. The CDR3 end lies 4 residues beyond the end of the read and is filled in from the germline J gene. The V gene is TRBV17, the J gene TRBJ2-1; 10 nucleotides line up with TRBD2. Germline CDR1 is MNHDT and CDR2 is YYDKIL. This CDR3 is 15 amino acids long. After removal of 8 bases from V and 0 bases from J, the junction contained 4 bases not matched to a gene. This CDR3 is CASRDWGNNYAEQFF. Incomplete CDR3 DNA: TGTGCTAGCCGGGACTGGGGCAATAACTATGCT.

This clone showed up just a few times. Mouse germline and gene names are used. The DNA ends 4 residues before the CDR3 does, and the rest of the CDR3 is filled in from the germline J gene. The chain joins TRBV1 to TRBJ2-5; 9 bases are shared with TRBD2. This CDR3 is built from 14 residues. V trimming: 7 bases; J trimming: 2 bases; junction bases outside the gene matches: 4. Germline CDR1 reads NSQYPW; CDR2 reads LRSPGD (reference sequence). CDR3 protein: CTCTLWGGQDTQYF. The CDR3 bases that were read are TGCACCTGCACCCTCTGGGGGGGCCAAGAC.

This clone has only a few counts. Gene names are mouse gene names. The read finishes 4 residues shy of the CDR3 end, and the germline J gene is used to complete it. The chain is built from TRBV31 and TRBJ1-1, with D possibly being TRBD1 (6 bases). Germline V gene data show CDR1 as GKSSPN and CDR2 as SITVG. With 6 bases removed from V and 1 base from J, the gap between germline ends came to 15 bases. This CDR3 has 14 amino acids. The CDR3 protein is CACPSPRGNTEVFF. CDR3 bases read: TGTGCCTGTCCTTCCCCCAGGGGGAACACA.

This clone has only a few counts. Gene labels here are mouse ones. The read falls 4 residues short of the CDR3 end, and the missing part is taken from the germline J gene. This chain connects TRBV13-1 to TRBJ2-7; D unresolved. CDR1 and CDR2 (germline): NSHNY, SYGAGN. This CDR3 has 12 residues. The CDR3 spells CASSDYQYEQYF. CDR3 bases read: TGTGCCAGCAGTGATTACCAGTAT.